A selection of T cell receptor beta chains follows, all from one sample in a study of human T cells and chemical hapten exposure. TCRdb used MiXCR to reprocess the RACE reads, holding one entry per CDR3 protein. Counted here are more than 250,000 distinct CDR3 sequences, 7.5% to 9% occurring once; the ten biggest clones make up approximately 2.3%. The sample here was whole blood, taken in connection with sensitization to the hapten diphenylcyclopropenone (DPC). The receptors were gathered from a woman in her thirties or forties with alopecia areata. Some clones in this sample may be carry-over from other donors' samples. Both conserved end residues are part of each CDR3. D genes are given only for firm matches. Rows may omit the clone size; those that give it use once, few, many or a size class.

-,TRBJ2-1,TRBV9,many,CASSGGVRGSEQFF,TGTGCCAGCAGCGGGGGGGTCCGTGGGAGTGAGCAGTTCTTC
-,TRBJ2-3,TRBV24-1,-,CATSDLEFGGTDTQYF,TGTGCCACCAGTGATTTGGAGTTTGGGGGCACAGATACGCAGTATTTT
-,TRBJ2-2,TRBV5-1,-,CASSLDPLANTGELFF,TGCGCCAGCAGCTTGGATCCACTTGCGAACACCGGGGAGCTGTTTTTT
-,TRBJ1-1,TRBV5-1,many,CASSSQTVNTEAFF,TGCGCCAGCAGCTCCCAGACAGTGAACACTGAAGCTTTCTTT
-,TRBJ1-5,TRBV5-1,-,CASSLSTGLAQHF,TGCGCCAGCAGCTTATCTACAGGGCTGGCCCAGCATTTT
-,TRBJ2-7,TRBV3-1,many,CASSQARQGEQYF,TGTGCCAGCAGCCAAGCCCGTCAGGGGGAGCAGTACTTC
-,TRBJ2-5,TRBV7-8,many,CASSLVLQETQYF,TGTGCCAGCAGCCTGGTCCTTCAAGAGACCCAGTACTTC
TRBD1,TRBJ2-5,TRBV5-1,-,CASSLHGQGRETQYF,TGCGCCAGCAGCTTGCATGGACAGGGGCGAGAGACCCAGTACTTC
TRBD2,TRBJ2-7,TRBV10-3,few,CAIRVTSGIYEQYF,TGTGCCATCAGGGTTACTAGCGGGATATACGAGCAGTACTTC
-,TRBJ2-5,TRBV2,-,CASSVDRTRETQYF,TGTGCCAGCAGTGTCGACAGGACGCGAGAGACCCAGTACTTC
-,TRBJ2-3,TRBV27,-,CASSLRTPDTQYF,TGTGCCAGCAGTCTCCGAACCCCAGATACGCAGTATTTT
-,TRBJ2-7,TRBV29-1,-,CSGSSAYEQYF,TGCAGCGGGTCGTCAGCCTACGAGCAGTACTTC
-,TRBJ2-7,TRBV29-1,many,CSVSEGVGDEQYF,TGCAGCGTCTCGGAGGGGGTCGGCGACGAGCAGTACTTC
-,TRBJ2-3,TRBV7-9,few,CASSLDLSAGYF,TGTGCCAGCAGCTTAGACCTCTCTGCCGGGTATTTT
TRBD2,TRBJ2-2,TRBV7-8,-,CASSFGGSNTGELFF,TGTGCCAGCAGCTTCGGGGGGTCGAACACCGGGGAGCTGTTTTTT
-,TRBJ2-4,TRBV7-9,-,CASQDRDIQYF,TGTGCCAGCCAGGATCGAGACATTCAGTACTTC
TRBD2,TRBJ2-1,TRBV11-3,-,CASSRRTSGTGYKEQFF,TGTGCCAGCAGCCGCCGGACTAGCGGGACCGGTTACAAAGAGCAGTTCTTC
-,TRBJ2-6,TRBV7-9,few,CASSLEGTGANVLTF,TGTGCCAGCAGCCTAGAAGGAACCGGGGCCAACGTCCTGACTTTC
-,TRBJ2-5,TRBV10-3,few,CAIRDPGTFAETQYF,TGTGCCATCAGGGACCCCGGGACATTTGCAGAGACCCAGTACTTC
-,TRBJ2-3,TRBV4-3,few,CASSARSTPRDTQYF,TGCGCCAGCAGCGCCCGGTCTACACCCCGGGATACGCAGTATTTT
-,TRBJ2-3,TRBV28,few,CASSLRVSSTDTQYF,TGTGCCAGCAGTCTCAGGGTCTCCAGCACAGATACGCAGTATTTT
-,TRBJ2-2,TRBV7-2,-,CASTTRKGNAGELFF,TGTGCCAGCACCACTAGAAAGGGGAATGCCGGGGAGCTGTTTTTT
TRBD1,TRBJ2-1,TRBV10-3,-,CAISDFERTGIHEQFF,TGTGCCATCAGTGACTTCGAAAGGACAGGGATACATGAGCAGTTCTTC
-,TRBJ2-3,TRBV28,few,CASSGPGLQFSTDTQYF,TGTGCCAGCAGTGGGCCGGGACTCCAATTTAGCACAGATACGCAGTATTTT
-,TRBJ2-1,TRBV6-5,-,CASRLSFATEDEQFF,TGTGCCAGCCGCTTATCCTTCGCAACCGAGGATGAGCAGTTCTTC
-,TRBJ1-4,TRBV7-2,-,CASSLVSVATNEKLFF,TGTGCCAGCAGCTTAGTTTCGGTTGCCACTAATGAAAAACTGTTTTTT
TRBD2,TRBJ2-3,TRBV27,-,CASSLPPAGASTDTQYF,TGTGCCAGCAGTTTACCCCCAGCGGGGGCTAGCACAGATACGCAGTATTTT
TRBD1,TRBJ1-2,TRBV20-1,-,CSATIQGAAGYTF,TGCAGTGCTACAATCCAGGGGGCAGCTGGCTACACCTTC